This TCR beta chain derives from a study of molecular identifiers for immune sequencing clone quantification. Points from the study as a whole: For effector cells, clones above 20 RNA copies held over 98% of molecules; for naive cells, under 1%. A shared barcode on identical TCR molecules could lead to underestimated sizes for highly expanded clones.

This clonotype was detected ten times or more. Its cognate antigen is unknown. CDR1 SQVTM and CDR2 ANQGSEA come from the germline V gene. V lost 5 bases to trimming and J lost 1 base, with 7 bases between them. The CDR3 contains 12 residues. TCRdb passed the PCR reads through MiXCR, listing each CDR3 protein once. The sample includes hundreds of thousands of distinct CDR3 sequences, roughly 27% of them seen just once. Naive CD8 T cells were FACS-sorted by CD8+CD4-CCR7+CD45RA+ markers. The source is a human donor in good health. Some libraries in this study had Jurkat cell RNA spiked in. Material: naive CD8+ T cells from blood, with Jurkat cell RNA spiked in. The subset here: FACS-sorted CD8+CD4-CCR7+CD45RA+ naive T cells. V usage is TRBV29-1 and J usage is TRBJ2-3; the D is unclear. The CDR3 bases are TGCAGCGTTTCGGACCGCACAGATACGCAGTATTTT. This gives the protein CSVSDRTDTQYF.